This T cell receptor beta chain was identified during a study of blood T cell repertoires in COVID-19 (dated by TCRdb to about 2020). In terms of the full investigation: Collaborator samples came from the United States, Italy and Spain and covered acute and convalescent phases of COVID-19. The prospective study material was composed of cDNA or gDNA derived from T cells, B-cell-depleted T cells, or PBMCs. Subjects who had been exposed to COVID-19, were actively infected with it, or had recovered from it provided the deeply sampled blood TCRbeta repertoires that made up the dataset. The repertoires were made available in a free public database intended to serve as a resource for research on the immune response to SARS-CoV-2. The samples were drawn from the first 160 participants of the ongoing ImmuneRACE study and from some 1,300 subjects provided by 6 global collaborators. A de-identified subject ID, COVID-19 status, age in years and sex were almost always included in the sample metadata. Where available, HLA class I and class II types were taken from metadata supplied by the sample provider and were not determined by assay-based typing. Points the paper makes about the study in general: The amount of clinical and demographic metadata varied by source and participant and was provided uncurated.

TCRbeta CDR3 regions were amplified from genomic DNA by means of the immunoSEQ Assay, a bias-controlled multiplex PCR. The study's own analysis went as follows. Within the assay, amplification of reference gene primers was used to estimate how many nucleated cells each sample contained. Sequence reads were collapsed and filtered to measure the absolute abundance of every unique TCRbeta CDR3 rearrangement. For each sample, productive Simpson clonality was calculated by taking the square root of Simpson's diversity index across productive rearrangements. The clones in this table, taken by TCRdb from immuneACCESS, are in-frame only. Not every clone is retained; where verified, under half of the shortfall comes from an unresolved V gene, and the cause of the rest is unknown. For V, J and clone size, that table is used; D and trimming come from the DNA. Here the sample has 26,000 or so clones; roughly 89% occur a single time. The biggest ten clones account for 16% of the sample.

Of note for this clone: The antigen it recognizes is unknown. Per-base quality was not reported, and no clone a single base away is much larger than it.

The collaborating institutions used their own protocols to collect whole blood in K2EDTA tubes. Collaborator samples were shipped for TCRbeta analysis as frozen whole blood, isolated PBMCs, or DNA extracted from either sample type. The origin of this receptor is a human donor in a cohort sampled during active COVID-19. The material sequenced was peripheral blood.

The bases read TGCAGTGCTAGTAGCGGGGGCGCTTACGAGCAGTACTTC. This gives the protein CSASSGGAYEQYF. The receptor chain draws on TRBV20-1 and TRBJ2-7, with 9 central nucleotides matching TRBD2. V loses 3 bases at its end and J loses 4 bases; junction bases beyond the gene matches: 4. Looking up the germline V gene (reference sequence) yields CDR1 DFQATT and CDR2 SNEGSKA. Including the terminal cysteine and phenylalanine, the CDR3 comprises 13 residues. CDR3 DNA is the only sequence kept; it has 39 bases, read in frame from the first base.